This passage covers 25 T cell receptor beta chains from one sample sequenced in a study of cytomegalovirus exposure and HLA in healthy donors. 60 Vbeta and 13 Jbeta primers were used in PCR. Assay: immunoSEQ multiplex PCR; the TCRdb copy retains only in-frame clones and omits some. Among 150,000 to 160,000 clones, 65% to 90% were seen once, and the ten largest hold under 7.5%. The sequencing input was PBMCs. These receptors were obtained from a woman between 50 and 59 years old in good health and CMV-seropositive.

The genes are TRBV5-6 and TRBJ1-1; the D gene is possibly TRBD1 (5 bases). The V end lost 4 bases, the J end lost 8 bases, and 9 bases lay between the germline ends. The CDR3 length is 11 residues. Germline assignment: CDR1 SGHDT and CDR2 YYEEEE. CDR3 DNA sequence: TGTGCCAGCAGCAACAGGTTCGAAGCTTTCTTT. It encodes CASSNRFEAFF.

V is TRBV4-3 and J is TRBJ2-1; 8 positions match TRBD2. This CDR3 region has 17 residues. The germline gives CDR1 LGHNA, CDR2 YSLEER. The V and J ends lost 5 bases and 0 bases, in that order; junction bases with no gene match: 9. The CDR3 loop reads CASSYSGGPSSYNEQFF. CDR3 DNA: TGCGCCAGCAGCTACAGCGGGGGCCCAAGCTCCTACAATGAGCAGTTCTTC.

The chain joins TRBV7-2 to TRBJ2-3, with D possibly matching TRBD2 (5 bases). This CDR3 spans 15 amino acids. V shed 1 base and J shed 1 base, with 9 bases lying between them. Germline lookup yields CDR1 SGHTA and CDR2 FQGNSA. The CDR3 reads CASSLVAMGTDTQYF. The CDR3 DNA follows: TGTGCCAGCAGCTTAGTAGCGATGGGCACAGATACGCAGTATTTT.

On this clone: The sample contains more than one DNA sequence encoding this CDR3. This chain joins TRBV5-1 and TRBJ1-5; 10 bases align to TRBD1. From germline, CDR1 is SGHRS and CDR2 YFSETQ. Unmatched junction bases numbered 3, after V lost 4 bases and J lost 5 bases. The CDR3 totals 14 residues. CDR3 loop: CASSLGQGDQPQHF. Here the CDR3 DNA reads TGCGCCAGCAGCCTAGGACAGGGGGATCAGCCCCAGCATTTT.

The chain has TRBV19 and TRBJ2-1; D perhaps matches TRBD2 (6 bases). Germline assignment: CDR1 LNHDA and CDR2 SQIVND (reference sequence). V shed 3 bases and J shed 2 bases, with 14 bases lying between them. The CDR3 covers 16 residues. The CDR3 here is CASSMGQVAAYNEQFF. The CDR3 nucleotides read TGTGCCAGTAGTATGGGTCAGGTAGCGGCCTACAATGAGCAGTTCTTC. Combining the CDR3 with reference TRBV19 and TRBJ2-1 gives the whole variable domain DGGITQSPKYLFRKEGQNVTLSCEQNLNHDAMYWYRQDPGQGLRLIYYSQIVNDFQKGDIAEGYSVSREKKESFPLTVTSAQKNPTAFYLCASSMGQVAAYNEQFFGPGTRLTVL.

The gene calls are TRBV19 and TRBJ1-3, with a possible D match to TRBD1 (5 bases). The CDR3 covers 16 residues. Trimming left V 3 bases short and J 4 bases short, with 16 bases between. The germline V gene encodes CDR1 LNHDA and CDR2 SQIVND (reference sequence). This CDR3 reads CASSMITGAAGNTIYF. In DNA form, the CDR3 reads TGTGCCAGTAGTATGATCACTGGGGCAGCCGGAAACACCATATATTTT.

The CDR3 sequence is CASSPVNNEQFF. CDR3 DNA sequence: TGTGCCAGCAGTCCTGTTAACAATGAGCAGTTCTTC. The chain uses TRBV27 and TRBJ2-1, with no clear D. The CDR3 extends over 12 amino acids. V was clipped by 5 bases and J by 5 bases, with 7 bases between them. Germline assignment: CDR1 MNHEY and CDR2 SMNVEV (reference sequence).

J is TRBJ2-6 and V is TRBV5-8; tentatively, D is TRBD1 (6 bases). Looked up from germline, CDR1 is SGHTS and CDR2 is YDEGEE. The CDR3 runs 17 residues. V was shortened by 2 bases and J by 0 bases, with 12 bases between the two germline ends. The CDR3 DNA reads TGTGCCAGCAGCTTATGGACAGTGCTCTCTGGGGCCAACGTCCTGACTTTC. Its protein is CASSLWTVLSGANVLTF.

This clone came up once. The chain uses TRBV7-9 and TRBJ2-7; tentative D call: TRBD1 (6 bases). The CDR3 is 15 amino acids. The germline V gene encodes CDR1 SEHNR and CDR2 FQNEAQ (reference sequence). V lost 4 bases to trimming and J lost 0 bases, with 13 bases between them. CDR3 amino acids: CASSSDSSFSYEQYF. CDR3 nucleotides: TGTGCCAGCAGCTCGGACAGTAGTTTCTCCTACGAGCAGTACTTC.

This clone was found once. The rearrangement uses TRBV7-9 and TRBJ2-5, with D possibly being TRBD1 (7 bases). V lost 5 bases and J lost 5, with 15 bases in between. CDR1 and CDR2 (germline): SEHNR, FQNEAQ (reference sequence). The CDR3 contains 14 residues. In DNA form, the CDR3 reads TGTGCCAGCAGCCCCGACAGGGAGGATGAGACCCAGTACTTC. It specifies CASSPDREDETQYF. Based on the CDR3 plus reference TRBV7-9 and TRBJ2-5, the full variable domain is DTGVSQNPRHKITKRGQNVTFRCDPISEHNRLYWYRQTLGQGPEFLTYFQNEAQLEKSRLLSDRFSAERPKGSFSTLEIQRTEQGDSAMYLCASSPDREDETQYFGPGTRLLVL.

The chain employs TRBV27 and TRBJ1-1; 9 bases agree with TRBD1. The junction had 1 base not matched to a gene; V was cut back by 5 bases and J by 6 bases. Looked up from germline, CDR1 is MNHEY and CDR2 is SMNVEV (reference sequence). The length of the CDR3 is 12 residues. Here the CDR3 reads CASSNRGPEAFF. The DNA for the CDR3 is TGTGCCAGCAGTAACAGGGGGCCTGAAGCTTTCTTT.

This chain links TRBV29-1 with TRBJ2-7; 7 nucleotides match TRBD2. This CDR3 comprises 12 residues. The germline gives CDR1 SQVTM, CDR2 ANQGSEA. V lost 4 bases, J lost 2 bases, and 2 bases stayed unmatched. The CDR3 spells CSVGGRAYEQYF. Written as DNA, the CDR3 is TGCAGCGTTGGGGGGAGGGCCTACGAGCAGTACTTC.

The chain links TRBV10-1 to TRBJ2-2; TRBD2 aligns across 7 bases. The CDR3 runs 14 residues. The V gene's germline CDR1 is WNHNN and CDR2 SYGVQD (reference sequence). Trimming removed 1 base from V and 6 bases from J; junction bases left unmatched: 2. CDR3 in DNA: TGCGCCAGCAGTGAGTTAGCGGGCCCCGGGGAGCTGTTTTTT. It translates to CASSELAGPGELFF.

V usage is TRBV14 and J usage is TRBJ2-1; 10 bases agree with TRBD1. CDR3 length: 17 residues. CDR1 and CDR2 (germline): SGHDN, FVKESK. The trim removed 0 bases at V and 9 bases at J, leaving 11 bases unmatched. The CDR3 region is CASSQDLPGQGKGEQFF. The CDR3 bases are TGTGCCAGCAGCCAAGATCTCCCGGGACAGGGGAAGGGTGAGCAGTTCTTC. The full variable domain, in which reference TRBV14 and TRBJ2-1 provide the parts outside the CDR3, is EAGVTQFPSHSVIEKGQTVTLRCDPISGHDNLYWYRRVMGKEIKFLLHFVKESKQDESGMPNNRFLAERTGGTYSTLKVQPAELEDSGVYFCASSQDLPGQGKGEQFFGPGTRLTVL.

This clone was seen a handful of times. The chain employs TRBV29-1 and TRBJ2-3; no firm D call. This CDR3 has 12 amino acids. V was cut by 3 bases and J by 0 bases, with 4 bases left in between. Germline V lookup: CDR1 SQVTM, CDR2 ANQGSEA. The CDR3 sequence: CSVEASTDTQYF. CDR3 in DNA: TGCAGCGTTGAGGCTAGCACAGATACGCAGTATTTT.

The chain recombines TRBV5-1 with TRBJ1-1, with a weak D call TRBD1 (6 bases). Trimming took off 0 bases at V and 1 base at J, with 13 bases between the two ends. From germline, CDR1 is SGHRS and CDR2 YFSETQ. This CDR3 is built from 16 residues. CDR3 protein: CASSLVLRGPNTEAFF. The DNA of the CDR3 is TGCGCCAGCAGCTTGGTCCTCAGGGGTCCGAACACTGAAGCTTTCTTT.

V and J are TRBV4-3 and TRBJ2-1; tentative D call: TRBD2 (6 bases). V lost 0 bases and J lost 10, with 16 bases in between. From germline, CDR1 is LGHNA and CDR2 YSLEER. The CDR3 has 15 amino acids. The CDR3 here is CASSQEGGGSGEQFF. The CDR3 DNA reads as TGCGCCAGCAGCCAAGAGGGGGGTGGATCGGGAGAGCAGTTCTTC.

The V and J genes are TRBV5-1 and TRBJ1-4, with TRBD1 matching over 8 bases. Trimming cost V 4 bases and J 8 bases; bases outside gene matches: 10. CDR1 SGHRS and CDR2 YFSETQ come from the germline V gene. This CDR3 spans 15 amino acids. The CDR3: CASSPQRRTGEKLFF. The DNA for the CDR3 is TGCGCCAGCAGCCCCCAGCGAAGGACAGGGGAAAAACTGTTTTTT.

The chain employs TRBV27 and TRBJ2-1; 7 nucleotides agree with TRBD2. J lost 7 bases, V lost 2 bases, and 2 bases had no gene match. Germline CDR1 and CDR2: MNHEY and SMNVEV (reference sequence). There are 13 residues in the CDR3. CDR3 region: CASSLTSVNEQFF. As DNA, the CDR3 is TGTGCCAGCAGTTTAACTAGCGTGAATGAGCAGTTCTTC.

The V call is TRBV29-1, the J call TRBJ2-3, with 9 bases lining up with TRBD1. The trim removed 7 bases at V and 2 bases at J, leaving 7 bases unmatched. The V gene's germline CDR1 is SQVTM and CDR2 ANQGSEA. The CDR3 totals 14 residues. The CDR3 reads CSDRTGATTDTQYF. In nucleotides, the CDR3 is TGCAGCGATCGGACAGGGGCAACCACAGATACGCAGTATTTT.

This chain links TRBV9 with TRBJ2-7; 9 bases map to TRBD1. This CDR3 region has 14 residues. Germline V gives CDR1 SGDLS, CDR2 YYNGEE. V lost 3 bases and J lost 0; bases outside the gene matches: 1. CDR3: CASSGQGGSYEQYF. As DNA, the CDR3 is TGTGCCAGCAGCGGACAGGGGGGCTCCTACGAGCAGTACTTC.

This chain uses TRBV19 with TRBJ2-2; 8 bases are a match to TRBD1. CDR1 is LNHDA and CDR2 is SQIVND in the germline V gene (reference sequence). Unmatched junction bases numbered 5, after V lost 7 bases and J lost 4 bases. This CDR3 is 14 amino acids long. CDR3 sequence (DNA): TGTGCCAGTACCCTGGACAGGGCCACCGGGGAGCTGTTTTTT. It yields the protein CASTLDRATGELFF.

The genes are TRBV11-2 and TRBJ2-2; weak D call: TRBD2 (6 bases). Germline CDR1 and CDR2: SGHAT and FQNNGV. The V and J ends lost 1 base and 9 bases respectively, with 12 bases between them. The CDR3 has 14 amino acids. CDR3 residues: CASSLAAGPRELFF. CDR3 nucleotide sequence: TGTGCCAGCAGCTTAGCGGCGGGGCCCCGGGAGCTGTTTTTT.

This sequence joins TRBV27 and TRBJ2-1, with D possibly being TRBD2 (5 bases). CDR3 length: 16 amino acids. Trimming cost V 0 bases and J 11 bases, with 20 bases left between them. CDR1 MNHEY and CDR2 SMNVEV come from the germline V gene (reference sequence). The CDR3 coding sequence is TGTGCCAGCAGTTTATCGTCGGGGAGCTCTCTGGGGAAGCAGTTCTTC. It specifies CASSLSSGSSLGKQFF.

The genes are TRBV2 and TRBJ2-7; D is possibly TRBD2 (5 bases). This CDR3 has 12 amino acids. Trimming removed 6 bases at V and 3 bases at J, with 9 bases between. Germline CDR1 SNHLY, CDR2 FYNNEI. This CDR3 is CASSGEDYEQYF. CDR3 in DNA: TGTGCCAGCAGCGGGGAAGACTACGAGCAGTACTTC. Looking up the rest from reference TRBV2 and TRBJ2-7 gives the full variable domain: EPEVTQTPSHQVTQMGQEVILRCVPISNHLYFYWYRQILGQKVEFLVSFYNNEISEKSEIFDDQFSVERPDGSNFTLKIRSTKLEDSAMYFCASSGEDYEQYFGPGTRLTVT.